This T cell receptor (beta chain) was profiled in a study of blood T cell repertoires in COVID-19. The table came from immunoSEQ multiplex PCR; TCRdb's copy has only in-frame clones and leaves some out. The data show about 78,000 clones, approximately 88% seen once. About this clone: The same CDR3 is also encoded by other DNA sequences in this sample.

V was pared by 2 bases and J by 0 bases, with 6 bases between. CDR3 length: 15 residues. Germline loops: CDR1 SGHRS, CDR2 YFSETQ. The J gene is TRBJ2-6, the V gene TRBV5-1; D might be TRBD1 (6 bases). The sequenced material came from peripheral blood. The clonotype comes from a woman of 80 years or more with active or convalescent COVID-19. The CDR3 loop reads CASSLGGSGANVLTF. In DNA, the CDR3 is TGCGCCAGCAGCTTAGGGGGCTCTGGGGCCAACGTCCTGACTTTC.